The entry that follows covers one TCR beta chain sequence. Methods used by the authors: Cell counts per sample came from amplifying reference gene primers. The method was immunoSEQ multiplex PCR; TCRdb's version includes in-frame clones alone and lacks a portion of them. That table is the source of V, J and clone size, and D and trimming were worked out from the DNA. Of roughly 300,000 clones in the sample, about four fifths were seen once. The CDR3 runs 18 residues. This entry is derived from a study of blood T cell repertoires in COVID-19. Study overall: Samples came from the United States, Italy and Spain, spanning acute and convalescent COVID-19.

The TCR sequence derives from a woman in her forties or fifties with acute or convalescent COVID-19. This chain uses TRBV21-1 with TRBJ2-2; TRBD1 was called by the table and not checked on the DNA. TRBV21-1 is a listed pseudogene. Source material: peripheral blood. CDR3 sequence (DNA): TGTGCCAGCAGCGTGCAGACCGCCGGGACAGGGGGGACCGGGGAGCTGTTTTTT. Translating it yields CASSVQTAGTGGTGELFF.